These 18 T cell receptor beta chains were all obtained from the same sample, sequenced in a study of shared clonotypes between healthy human individuals (dated by TCRdb to the early 2020s). The library came from the immunoSEQ multiplex PCR assay. TCRdb mirrors the immuneACCESS table, restricted to in-frame sequences. Some clones are absent from its copies; in checked studies, under half trace to an unresolved V gene, and the reason for the others is unknown. The sample profile shows about 2 million clones; 90% to 95% of them were found once. 0.13% of the sample is taken by the ten largest. The source material was naive CD4+ T cells sorted from blood. Taken with the paper, the label for cell subset or site translates to: CD45RA+ positively selected. The receptors shown here come from a man aged 18 to 29 in good health.

This chain uses TRBV6-1 with TRBJ2-7; D is undetermined. Trimming pared 4 bases from V and 3 bases from J, leaving 13 bases between. Germline V gene data show CDR1 as MNHNS and CDR2 as SASEGT. The CDR3 contains 14 residues. CDR3 sequence: CASSGLGGYYEQYF. The CDR3 DNA reads as TGTGCCAGCAGTGGGTTGGGCGGATACTACGAGCAGTACTTC.

This clone was seen once. This CDR3 is also generated by other DNA sequences in the sample. The chain carries TRBV6-1 and TRBJ1-1; possibly TRBD1 for D (6 bases). Germline V gene data show CDR1 as MNHNS and CDR2 as SASEGT. This CDR3 contains 13 residues. The ends were cut back, 4 bases at V and 2 bases at J, with 8 bases in the middle. This chain's CDR3 is CASSGRGNTEAFF. DNA of the CDR3: TGTGCCAGCAGTGGCAGGGGTAACACTGAAGCTTTCTTT.

About this clone: The identical CDR3 is also encoded by other nucleotide sequences in the sample. The V call is TRBV9, the J call TRBJ2-3; 10 bases line up with TRBD2. Trimming took 0 bases from V and 0 from J; bases not matched to a gene: 4. Germline V gives CDR1 SGDLS, CDR2 YYNGEE. The CDR3 has 17 residues. The CDR3, as DNA: TGTGCCAGCAGCGTAGGGACTAGCGGACTTAGCACAGATACGCAGTATTTT. Translated, it gives CASSVGTSGLSTDTQYF.

The chain is built from TRBV11-2 and TRBJ2-4, with 8 bases lining up with TRBD2. This CDR3 spans 14 amino acids. With V trimmed by 2 bases and J by 8 bases, 5 bases remained unmatched. CDR1 and CDR2 from the germline V gene are SGHAT and FQNNGV. The CDR3 is CASSLTGGRDIQYF. The CDR3 DNA is TGTGCCAGCAGCTTAACGGGAGGGAGGGACATTCAGTACTTC.

The chain carries TRBV6-5 and TRBJ2-1; TRBD2 agrees at 7 bases. In germline, CDR1 is MNHEY, CDR2 SVGAGI. V trimming: 6 bases; J trimming: 5 bases; junction bases outside the gene matches: 4. This CDR3 is 13 amino acids long. CDR3 bases: TGTGCCAGCAGAAAGACTAGCAACAATGAGCAGTTCTTC. This encodes CASRKTSNNEQFF.

This clone was detected only once. This chain uses TRBV6-5 with TRBJ2-7; D gene ambiguous. The CDR3 is made up of 11 amino acids. In germline, CDR1 is MNHEY, CDR2 SVGAGI. Trimming cost V 6 bases and J 7 bases, with 10 bases left between them. The CDR3 sequence: CASSLLDEQYF. The CDR3 nucleotides are TGTGCCAGCAGCCTCTTGGATGAGCAGTACTTC.

CDR3 region: CASARYSYEQYF. The CDR3 nucleotides read TGTGCCAGCGCACGCTACTCCTACGAGCAGTACTTC. The V and J genes are TRBV7-6 and TRBJ2-7, with D hard to call. Trimming removed 8 bases at V and 0 bases at J, with 8 bases between. Looked up from germline, CDR1 is SGHVS and CDR2 is FNYEAQ. The CDR3 is 12 amino acids. Combining the CDR3 with reference TRBV7-6 and TRBJ2-7 gives the whole variable domain GAGVSQSPRYKVTKRGQDVALRCDPISGHVSLYWYRQALGQGPEFLTYFNYEAQQDKSGLPNDRFSAERPEGSISTLTIQRTEQRDSAMYRCASARYSYEQYFGPGTRLTVT.

This clone was picked up one time. The V call is TRBV28, the J call TRBJ2-1; 7 bases fit TRBD2. With V trimmed by 3 bases and J by 0 bases, 5 bases remained unmatched. In germline, CDR1 is MDHEN, CDR2 SYDVKM. CDR3 length: 16 amino acids. The CDR3 loop is CASSFWTRSSYNEQFF. CDR3 in DNA: TGTGCCAGCAGTTTCTGGACTAGAAGCTCCTACAATGAGCAGTTCTTC.

V and J are TRBV28 and TRBJ2-7; D is uncertain. V was shortened by 4 bases and J by 4 bases, with 14 bases between the two germline ends. Germline values: CDR1 MDHEN, CDR2 SYDVKM. The CDR3 loop spans 14 amino acids. The CDR3 spells CASSWTLGYYEQYF. As DNA, the CDR3 is TGTGCCAGCAGTTGGACCCTGGGGTATTACGAGCAGTACTTC.

This chain uses TRBV11-2 with TRBJ2-7; 8 bases agree with TRBD1. The V gene end was trimmed by 5 bases and the J gene end by 0 bases; junction bases not matched to a gene: 6. The CDR3 totals 15 residues. Germline CDR1 SGHAT, CDR2 FQNNGV. CDR3 coding DNA: TGTGCCAGCAGCCGCCGGACAGGGAGCTCCTACGAGCAGTACTTC. The encoded protein is CASSRRTGSSYEQYF.

This rearrangement joins TRBV15 to TRBJ2-2; a possible D gene is TRBD2 (6 bases). This CDR3 region has 15 residues. V was pared by 1 base and J by 0 bases, with 6 bases between. Germline values: CDR1 LNHNV, CDR2 YYDKDF (reference sequence). CDR3 amino acids: CATSRGGANTGELFF. CDR3 coding DNA: TGTGCCACCAGCAGAGGCGGGGCGAACACCGGGGAGCTGTTTTTT.

The sample holds a few counts of this clone. The gene calls are TRBV6-5 and TRBJ2-7; 7 positions match TRBD1. The germline gives CDR1 MNHEY, CDR2 SVGAGI. V trimming: 5 bases; J trimming: 0 bases; junction bases outside the gene matches: 7. The CDR3 loop spans 15 amino acids. CDR3: CASSRQGFGSYEQYF. Here the CDR3 DNA reads TGTGCCAGCAGTCGACAGGGTTTTGGCTCCTACGAGCAGTACTTC.

V and J are TRBV5-1 and TRBJ1-4, with 8 bases aligning to TRBD1. The CDR3 is 15 residues long. Germline V gene sequence: CDR1 SGHRS, CDR2 YFSETQ. J was trimmed by 6 bases and V by 4 bases; bases with no gene match: 8. The CDR3 sequence: CASSPGQGSYEKLFF. DNA for the CDR3: TGCGCCAGCAGCCCAGGACAGGGATCGTATGAAAAACTGTTTTTT. Looking up the rest from reference TRBV5-1 and TRBJ1-4 gives the full variable domain: KAGVTQTPRYLIKTRGQQVTLSCSPISGHRSVSWYQQTPGQGLQFLFEYFSETQRNKGNFPGRFSGRQFSNSRSEMNVSTLELGDSALYLCASSPGQGSYEKLFFGSGTQLSVL.

V gene TRBV4-1 combines with J gene TRBJ2-5; no clear D. CDR1 and CDR2 (germline): MGHRA, YSYEKL. This CDR3 has 13 amino acids. V was trimmed by 4 bases and J by 4 bases, leaving 10 bases between them. The CDR3 loop is CASSLAMVETQYF. CDR3 coding DNA: TGCGCCAGCAGCCTAGCAATGGTAGAGACCCAGTACTTC.

The chain uses TRBV30 and TRBJ1-2; no firm D call. Germline V gene data show CDR1 as GTSNPN and CDR2 as SVGIG (reference sequence). The V and J ends lost 7 bases and 4 bases respectively, with 10 bases between them. The CDR3 length is 11 residues. DNA of the CDR3: TGTGCCTCCGCGTTAAGCTATGGCTACACCTTC. Residues: CASALSYGYTF.

The chain links TRBV5-4 to TRBJ1-1, with D possibly being TRBD1 (5 bases). Germline-derived CDR1 and CDR2 are SGHNT and YYREEE (reference sequence). V was shortened by 2 bases and J by 3 bases, with 11 bases between the two germline ends. The CDR3 consists of 14 residues. The DNA for the CDR3 is TGTGCCAGCAGCTTAACAGGTCCCTACACTGAAGCTTTCTTT. Its protein product is CASSLTGPYTEAFF.

V usage is TRBV18 and J usage is TRBJ1-2; D is undetermined. The CDR3 loop spans 13 amino acids. Germline assignment: CDR1 KGHSH and CDR2 LQKENI. Trimming left V 2 bases short and J 8 bases short, with 12 bases between. CDR3 in DNA: TGTGCCAGCTCACCAAGCGATTTGAGGGGCTACACCTTC. It encodes CASSPSDLRGYTF.

The rearrangement joins TRBV10-3 to TRBJ2-7; TRBD2 agrees at 9 bases. The V gene's germline CDR1 is ENHRY and CDR2 SYGVKD. This CDR3 spans 15 amino acids. J lost 2 bases, V lost 8 bases, and 10 bases had no gene match. The CDR3 coding sequence is TGTGCCATCGGGGCGGGAGGGATGAGGGCCTACGAGCAGTACTTC. Its translation: CAIGAGGMRAYEQYF.